This TCR beta chain originates from a study of vaccination and CD4 T cells after COVID-19. In the case of this clonotype: No antigen is known for it. A read error may account for a junction end that differs from germline.

The assay that was used to sequence DNA from cultured CD4+ T cells was the Oncomine TCR Beta short-read assay. TCRdb fed the PCR reads into MiXCR, producing one record per CDR3 protein. The repertoire holds about 24,000 distinct CDR3 sequences, with roughly 33% as singletons. The germline V gene has CDR1 MNHNS and CDR2 SASEGT. CDR3 length: 15 amino acids. Time point meaning: late sampling 161 to 241 days after vaccination in a few convalescent patients. Treatment indicated: 10-day PBMC culture with coronavirus spike peptide pools or control peptides (ViraFEST assay). Peptide pools at approximately 10 ug/ml, together with 7.5 to 10 IU/ml IL-2, were added to cultures of roughly 2.1 million PBMCs per well.

V and J are TRBV6-1 and TRBJ2-7, with 9 positions matching TRBD1. This TCR came from a human donor who had recovered from COVID-19. The specimen comprised CD4+ T cells from blood, cultured in vitro, sampled about 7 months after SARS-CoV-2 vaccination. CDR3 bases: TGTGCCGGCAGTGACCCTGGGACAGGGTACTACGAGCAGTACTTC. Protein sequence: CAGSDPGTGYYEQYF.